This note documents a single T cell receptor beta chain sequence. Adults between roughly 18 and 89 years of age took part from more than 20 US areas. Participants had their cohort set by participant-reported clinical history. This specimen comes from a study of blood T cell repertoires in COVID-19. Original analysis: Amplified reference gene primers provided the basis for estimating nucleated cell counts. Profiling relied on immunoSEQ multiplex PCR, and the TCRdb table lists in-frame clones only, not all of them. V, J and clone size reflect that table, while D and trimming were determined from the DNA. The sample lists about 200,000 clones, just under 90% occurring once. CDR3 length: 15 residues. The V end was cut by 3 bases, the J end by 0 bases, with 9 bases between. Germline V CDR1 and CDR2: SGHVS, FNYEAQ.

The TCR sequence derives from a woman aged 25 to 39 with acute COVID-19. The chain combines TRBV7-6 with TRBJ2-1; D ambiguous. The sample comprised PBMCs or T cells enriched from blood (not recorded which). The CDR3 is CASSLSLSSYNEQFF. CDR3 DNA sequence: TGTGCCAGCAGCTTGAGTCTAAGCTCCTACAATGAGCAGTTCTTC. The variable domain in full, completed from reference TRBV7-6 and TRBJ2-1, reads GAGVSQSPRYKVTKRGQDVALRCDPISGHVSLYWYRQALGQGPEFLTYFNYEAQQDKSGLPNDRFSAERPEGSISTLTIQRTEQRDSAMYRCASSLSLSSYNEQFFGPGTRLTVL.